What follows are 30 T cell receptor beta chains derived from one specimen sequenced in a study of low-dose radiotherapy and immunotherapy resistance in tumors. Priming of first-strand cDNA relied on TRAV- and TRBV-specific primers (covering alpha and beta chains). A constant-region primer paired with the V-primer adapter amplified TCRs over about 20 PCR cycles. Via MiXCR, TCRdb re-called the reads, giving one row per CDR3 protein. Among 14,000 to 15,000 distinct CDR3 sequences, roughly half were seen once, and the ten largest hold approximately 3.7%. The receptors were sampled from a human donor with advanced metastatic prostate, ovarian, gallbladder or colorectal cancer (not recorded which). This table probably holds off-target reads from a library built for another chain.

This clonotype has more than one count but fewer than ten. The chain uses TRBV5-3 and TRBJ2-5; D not certain. TRBV5-3 falls under the ORF class, with uncertain function. Trimming pared 8 bases from V and 0 bases from J, leaving 20 bases between. This CDR3 is 16 amino acids long. DNA of the CDR3: TGTGCCAGCAGCCATCGACCCATAAAGGACCAAGAGACCCAGTACTTC. Translation: CASSHRPIKDQETQYF.

The V gene is TRBV6-2 or TRBV6-3, the J gene TRBJ2-7, with no clear D. Trimming stripped 2 bases from V and 2 bases from J, with 7 bases between. CDR3 size: 13 residues. Germline CDR1 reads MNHEY; CDR2 reads SVGEGT. The CDR3 DNA is TGTGCCAGCAGTTACCTAGTGGCCTACGAGCAGTACTTC. It translates to CASSYLVAYEQYF.

Only one count was recorded for this clonotype. The CDR3 DNA follows: TGTGCCAGTAGTTCCCCTGGACAGGGTGAGACCCAGTACTTC. Amino acid sequence: CASSSPGQGETQYF. The J gene is TRBJ2-5, the V gene TRBV19, with 8 bases identical to TRBD1. V shed 5 bases and J 5 bases; nucleotides not matched to a gene: 7. Looked up from germline, CDR1 is LNHDA and CDR2 is SQIVND (reference sequence). This CDR3 contains 14 residues.

This clonotype was counted only a few times. V and J are TRBV9 and TRBJ1-1; D is unresolved. The V gene's germline CDR1 is SGDLS and CDR2 YYNGEE. The V end was cut by 0 bases, the J end by 4 bases, with 10 bases between. The CDR3 spans 14 residues. CDR3 region: CASSVALGSTEAFF. In DNA, the CDR3 is TGTGCCAGCAGCGTAGCCTTGGGATCCACTGAAGCTTTCTTT.

The rearrangement joins TRBV7-9 to TRBJ2-5; TRBD2 agrees at 12 bases. This CDR3 comprises 15 residues. From germline, CDR1 is SEHNR and CDR2 FQNEAQ (reference sequence). J lost 4 bases, V lost 5 bases, and 5 bases had no gene match. Here the CDR3 reads CASSGPSGRGETQYF. CDR3 nucleotides: TGTGCCAGCAGCGGCCCTAGCGGGAGGGGAGAGACCCAGTACTTC.

This clonotype was detected only a few times. This chain connects TRBV28 to TRBJ1-5; 9 nucleotides line up with TRBD1. Losses at the gene ends were 2 bases for V and 4 bases for J; bases not matched to a gene: 0. CDR1 is MDHEN, CDR2 SYDVKM, per germline. The CDR3 has 14 residues. CDR3 DNA: TGTGCCAGCAGTTTAGGGACAGGGAATCAGCCCCAGCATTTT. This sequence encodes CASSLGTGNQPQHF.

V gene TRBV4-2 combines with J gene TRBJ2-3; D not resolved. The V end was cut by 0 bases, the J end by 5 bases, with 9 bases between. The CDR3 spans 14 residues. The germline V gene has CDR1 LGHNA and CDR2 YNFKEQ. The CDR3 is CASSQEDSRDTQYF. The CDR3 DNA reads as TGTGCCAGCAGCCAAGAAGATTCCAGAGATACGCAGTATTTT.

Concerning this clonotype: A much larger clonotype is one base distant, so this may be a read error. The rearrangement links TRBV5-1 to TRBJ2-1; D ambiguous. The CDR3 loop spans 12 amino acids. Germline lookup yields CDR1 SGHRS and CDR2 YFSETQ. DNA of the CDR3: TGCACCAGCAGCTTGGGTTGGCGGAAGCAGTTCTTC. Amino acid sequence: CTSSLGWRKQFF.

This clonotype showed up just a few times. This chain links TRBV10-3 with TRBJ2-7; D gene unclear. Trimming removed 6 bases from V and 3 bases from J, with 6 bases in between. The CDR3 consists of 11 residues. CDR1 and CDR2 (germline): ENHRY, SYGVKD. The CDR3 nucleotides read TGTGCCATCAGAACTGGCTACGAGCAGTACTTC. It is translated as CAIRTGYEQYF.

The chain has TRBV10-3 and TRBJ2-5; no definite D call. This CDR3 region has 13 residues. V lost 6 bases, J lost 1 base, and 9 bases lay in between. Germline CDR1 reads ENHRY; CDR2 reads SYGVKD. The CDR3 sequence: CAIRMTGQETQYF. In nucleotides, the CDR3 is TGTGCCATCAGGATGACTGGCCAAGAGACCCAGTACTTC.

This chain uses TRBV2 with TRBJ2-5, with D possibly being TRBD1 or TRBD2 (6 bases each). Germline V gives CDR1 SNHLY, CDR2 FYNNEI. The V gene lost 1 base and the J gene lost 4 bases, with 10 bases spanning the gap. The CDR3 is 14 amino acids. The CDR3 coding sequence is TGTGCCAGCAGTGAAGTTGGGGGGCGAGAGACCCAGTACTTC. Translated, it gives CASSEVGGRETQYF.

This clonotype was recorded a few times. The V gene is TRBV3-1, the J gene TRBJ2-1, with TRBD1 matching 8 bases. Germline assignment: CDR1 LGHDT and CDR2 YNNKEL (reference sequence). J gave up 15 bases and V 0 bases, and 7 bases lay outside the gene matches. CDR3 length: 13 amino acids. CDR3 region: CASSQDRQGAMFF. CDR3 sequence (DNA): TGTGCCAGCAGCCAAGATCGGCAGGGGGCTATGTTCTTC.

This clonotype was counted a few times. J is TRBJ2-2 and V is TRBV3-1, with D perhaps matching TRBD2 (6 bases). V gave up 4 bases and J gave up 1 base, with 10 bases separating them. Germline CDR1 is LGHDT and CDR2 is YNNKEL (reference sequence). The CDR3 covers 15 residues. The CDR3 sequence: CASSPRSGNTGELFF. The CDR3 coding sequence is TGTGCCAGCAGCCCCCGTAGCGGGAACACCGGGGAGCTGTTTTTT.

This chain connects TRBV7-2 to TRBJ2-5, with 12 bases identical to TRBD2. The CDR3 covers 16 residues. The V and J ends lost 5 bases and 0 bases, in that order; junction bases with no gene match: 4. Germline V gives CDR1 SGHTA, CDR2 FQGNSA. Here the CDR3 reads CASSKGTSGHQETQYF. CDR3 DNA: TGTGCCAGCAGCAAGGGGACTAGCGGGCACCAAGAGACCCAGTACTTC.

The V gene is TRBV11-2, the J gene TRBJ2-5; D may be TRBD2 (5 bases). There are 14 residues in the CDR3. Trimming removed 1 base from V and 5 bases from J, with 11 bases in between. In germline, CDR1 is SGHAT, CDR2 FQNNGV. This chain's CDR3 is CASSLVPSWETQYF. The CDR3 nucleotides are TGTGCCAGCAGCTTAGTTCCTAGCTGGGAGACCCAGTACTTC.

The rearrangement joins TRBV7-2 to TRBJ1-1; D call uncertain. CDR3 length: 17 residues. The V and J ends lost 4 bases and 1 base respectively, with 19 bases between them. The V gene's germline CDR1 is SGHTA and CDR2 FQGNSA. CDR3 nucleotide sequence: TGTGCCAGCAGCTCCTCGAGCCGAGGGTGGTCGAACACTGAAGCTTTCTTT. It translates to CASSSSSRGWSNTEAFF.

CDR3 nucleotide sequence: TGTGCCAGCACTTCTTACCTGGGTACGCAGTATTTT. This encodes CASTSYLGTQYF. The genes are TRBV7-2 and TRBJ2-3; the D is unclear. From germline, CDR1 is SGHTA and CDR2 FQGNSA. The length of the CDR3 is 12 residues. V dropped 7 bases and J dropped 8 bases, with 13 bases sitting between them.

The chain employs TRBV4-3 and TRBJ2-7; 7 nucleotides align to TRBD2. The CDR3 has 15 amino acids. The germline CDR1 and CDR2 sequences are LGHNA and YSLEER. V lost 0 bases, J lost 2 bases, and 4 bases stayed unmatched. The CDR3 here is CASSQDGAGTYEQYF. CDR3 coding DNA: TGCGCCAGCAGCCAAGATGGAGCGGGGACCTACGAGCAGTACTTC.

The chain combines TRBV6-2 or TRBV6-3 with TRBJ2-2; TRBD1 agrees at 9 bases. V trimming: 6 bases; J trimming: 0 bases; junction bases outside the gene matches: 2. CDR3 length equals 15 residues. Germline CDR1 and CDR2: MNHEY and SVGEGT. CDR3 residues: CASRQGASNTGELFF. In DNA, the CDR3 is TGTGCCAGCAGACAGGGGGCTTCGAACACCGGGGAGCTGTTTTTT.

V is TRBV6-1 and J is TRBJ2-1; D call uncertain. CDR1 and CDR2 from the germline V gene are MNHNS and SASEGT. V was clipped by 7 bases and J by 2 bases, with 12 bases between them. The CDR3 totals 14 residues. The DNA for the CDR3 is TGTGCCAGCATGCTATCTCAAGCCTACAATGAGCAGTTCTTC. This gives the protein CASMLSQAYNEQFF.

This chain connects TRBV5-1 to TRBJ2-3; D unclear. The CDR3 extends over 14 amino acids. V shed 0 bases and J shed 2 bases, with 7 bases lying between them. Germline V lookup: CDR1 SGHRS, CDR2 YFSETQ. The CDR3 nucleotides are TGCGCCAGCAGCTTGGAAGCTTACACAGATACGCAGTATTTT. Protein: CASSLEAYTDTQYF.

This clonotype was observed a handful of times. The chain has TRBV28 and TRBJ2-5; no firm D call. Germline-derived CDR1 and CDR2 are MDHEN and SYDVKM. CDR3 length: 14 residues. The V and J ends lost 3 bases and 5 bases respectively, with 13 bases between them. CDR3 in DNA: TGTGCCAGCAGTTTCCGGTCACCCCGGGAGACCCAGTACTTC. Protein product: CASSFRSPRETQYF.

This clonotype was seen only a few times. The rearrangement uses TRBV4-2 and TRBJ1-1; no clear D gene. Looked up from germline, CDR1 is LGHNA and CDR2 is YNFKEQ. The CDR3 has 15 residues. The germline V and J ends were trimmed by 0 bases and 2 bases, with 10 bases remaining between them. The CDR3 coding sequence is TGTGCCAGCAGCCAAGATCAGCTGGGTAACACTGAAGCTTTCTTT. Translation: CASSQDQLGNTEAFF.

This chain uses TRBV2 with TRBJ1-6; D is perhaps TRBD1 (5 bases). V lost 4 bases and J 12 bases, leaving 16 bases between the germline ends. Germline loops: CDR1 SNHLY, CDR2 FYNNEI. The CDR3 extends over 14 amino acids. CDR3 bases: TGTGCCAGCAGTGGGGAGGGGCGGATTCAACCCCTCCACTTT. Protein: CASSGEGRIQPLHF.

As regards this clonotype: This may be a read error: a much more frequent sequence differs by one nucleotide. V usage is TRBV28 and J usage is TRBJ2-7; possibly TRBD1 for D (6 bases). The V gene's germline CDR1 is MDHEN and CDR2 SYDVKM. The CDR3 contains 15 residues. The CDR3 nucleotides read TGTGCCGGCAGCGTCGCCGGGACATTGGACTACGAGCAGTACTTC. This encodes CAGSVAGTLDYEQYF.

This chain connects TRBV6-1 to TRBJ1-1; D gene uncertain. Trimming removed 8 bases from V and 0 bases from J, with 7 bases in between. Germline V gene sequence: CDR1 MNHNS, CDR2 SASEGT. The CDR3 consists of 12 residues. The CDR3 DNA sequence: TGTGCCAGCGGAGGTCTGAACACTGAAGCTTTCTTT. This translates into CASGGLNTEAFF.

V and J are TRBV2 and TRBJ2-3; 14 bases agree with TRBD2. V was pared by 7 bases and J by 8 bases, with 8 bases of the junction left unmatched. The CDR3 runs to 15 residues. Germline V CDR1 and CDR2: SNHLY, FYNNEI. CDR3 residues: CASTQRTSGGSTQYF. CDR3 in DNA: TGTGCCAGCACTCAGAGGACTAGCGGGGGGAGTACGCAGTATTTT.

The J gene is TRBJ1-6, the V gene TRBV9; D possibly corresponds to TRBD1 (6 bases). The CDR3 length is 16 residues. In germline, CDR1 is SGDLS, CDR2 YYNGEE. V lost 0 bases and J 10 bases, leaving 17 bases between the germline ends. The CDR3 protein is CASSVAGQGMVSPLHF. DNA for the CDR3: TGTGCCAGCAGCGTAGCTGGCCAGGGGATGGTCTCACCCCTCCACTTT.

The chain joins TRBV11-2 to TRBJ2-4; no clear D. Per the germline V gene, CDR1 is SGHAT and CDR2 is FQNNGV. The CDR3 runs 14 residues. The germline V and J ends were trimmed by 0 bases and 6 bases, with 9 bases remaining between them. This CDR3 is CASSLEGGRNIQYF. Written as DNA, the CDR3 is TGTGCCAGCAGCTTAGAAGGTGGCAGAAACATTCAGTACTTC.

The gene calls are TRBV27 and TRBJ1-1, with D possibly matching TRBD1 (6 bases). This CDR3 spans 13 amino acids. Trimming took off 6 bases at V and 5 bases at J, with 13 bases between the two ends. Germline V gene sequence: CDR1 MNHEY, CDR2 SMNVEV (reference sequence). The CDR3 DNA follows: TGTGCCAGCAGACGGGGGGCCTGGACTGAAGCTTTCTTT. Translating gives CASRRGAWTEAFF.